A selection of T cell receptor beta chains follows, all from one sample in a study of cytotoxic CD8 clonotypes in ibrutinib-treated CLL. Produced via immunoSEQ multiplex PCR; TCRdb's table is partial and in-frame only. The top ten hold 20% to 30% of the sample, which has 55,000 to 60,000 clones, nearly 55% seen once. The sample here was PBMCs, taken at disease progression, from a patient treated with ibrutinib. Receptors were obtained from a human donor with chronic lymphocytic leukemia. CDR3s include the opening cysteine and the closing phenylalanine or tryptophan. The D gene is left open where the match is weak.

V gene,D gene,CDR3 protein
TRBV19,.,CASSPQGGYEQYF
TRBV28,TRBD1,CASGQGDSYEQYF
TRBV6-5,.,CASSRPNTGELFF
TRBV5-1,.,CASSLALHQETQYF
TRBV18,.,CASSPLTGELFF
TRBV28,TRBD1,CASRVDRGAYGYTF
TRBV5-1,.,CASSLDRVTYEQYF
TRBV7-2,TRBD1,CASGDRVAEQFF
TRBV19,TRBD1,CASSRGTAYNSPLHF
TRBV28,.,CASSLGRDAQPQHF
TRBV14,.,CASSQGGFEAFF
TRBV7-9,.,CASSFYNEQFF